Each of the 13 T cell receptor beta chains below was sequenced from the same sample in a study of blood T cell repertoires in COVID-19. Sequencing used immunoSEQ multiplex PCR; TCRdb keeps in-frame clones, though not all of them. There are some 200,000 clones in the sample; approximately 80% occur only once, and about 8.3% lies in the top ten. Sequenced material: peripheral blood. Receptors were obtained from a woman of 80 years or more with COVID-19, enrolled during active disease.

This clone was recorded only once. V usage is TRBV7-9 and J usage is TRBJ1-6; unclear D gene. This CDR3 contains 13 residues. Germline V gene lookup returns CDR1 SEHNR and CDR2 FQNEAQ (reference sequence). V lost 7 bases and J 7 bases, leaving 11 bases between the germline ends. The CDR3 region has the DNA TGTGCCAGCATGCTAAATAAAAATTCACCCCTCCACTTT. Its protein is CASMLNKNSPLHF.

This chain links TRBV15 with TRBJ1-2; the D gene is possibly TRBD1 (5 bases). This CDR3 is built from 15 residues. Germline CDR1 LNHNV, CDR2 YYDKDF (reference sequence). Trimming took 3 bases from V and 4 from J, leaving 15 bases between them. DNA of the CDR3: TGTGCCACCAGCAGGGCCGGTGGGGGGTTCTATGGCTACACCTTC. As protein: CATSRAGGGFYGYTF.

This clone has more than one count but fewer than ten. For the CDR3, the DNA is TGTGCGACAGGGGGAGCAAACACTGAAGCTTTCTTT. Translation gives CATGGANTEAFF. The chain recombines TRBV25-1 with TRBJ1-1; 9 nucleotides agree with TRBD1. The CDR3 length is 12 residues. From germline, CDR1 is MGHDK and CDR2 SYGVNS.

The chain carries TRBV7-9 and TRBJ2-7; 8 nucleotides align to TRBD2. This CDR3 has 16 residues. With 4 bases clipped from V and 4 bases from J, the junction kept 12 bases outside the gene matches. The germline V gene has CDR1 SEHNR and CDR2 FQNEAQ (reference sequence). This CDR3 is CASSSARRSGAYEQYF. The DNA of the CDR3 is TGTGCCAGCAGCTCAGCCAGGCGTAGCGGGGCATACGAGCAGTACTTC.

CDR3 residues: CASSSTPQGLPYGYTF. The CDR3 region has the DNA TGTGCCAGCAGTTCCACTCCACAGGGCCTCCCCTATGGCTACACCTTC. The chain carries TRBV6-5 and TRBJ1-2; perhaps TRBD1 as D (6 bases). V lost 4 bases, J lost 4 bases, and 19 bases lay in between. Germline CDR1 reads MNHEY; CDR2 reads SVGAGI. There are 16 residues in the CDR3.

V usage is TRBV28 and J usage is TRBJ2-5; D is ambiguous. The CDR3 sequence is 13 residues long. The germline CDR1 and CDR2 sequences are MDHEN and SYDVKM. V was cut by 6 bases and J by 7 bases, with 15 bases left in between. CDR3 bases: TGTGCCAGCAGGGCGACGGTCCGGAGGACCCAGTACTTC. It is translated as CASRATVRRTQYF.

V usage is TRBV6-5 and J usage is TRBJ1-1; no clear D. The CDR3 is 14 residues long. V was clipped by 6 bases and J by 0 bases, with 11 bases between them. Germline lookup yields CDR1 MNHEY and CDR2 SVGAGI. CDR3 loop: CASRIQSLNTEAFF. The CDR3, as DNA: TGTGCCAGCAGAATACAGAGTTTGAACACTGAAGCTTTCTTT.

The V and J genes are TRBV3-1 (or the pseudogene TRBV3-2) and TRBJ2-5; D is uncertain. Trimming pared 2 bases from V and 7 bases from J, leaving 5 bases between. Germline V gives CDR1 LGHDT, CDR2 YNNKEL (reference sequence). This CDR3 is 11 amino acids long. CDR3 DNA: TGTGCCAGCAGCCAATCGAGGACCCAGTACTTC. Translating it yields CASSQSRTQYF.

This CDR3 is CASSLGGQGGYTF. The CDR3 DNA sequence: TGTGCCAGCAGCCTAGGGGGACAAGGGGGCTACACCTTC. V is TRBV5-6 and J is TRBJ1-2; D perhaps matches TRBD1 (6 bases). The CDR3 consists of 13 residues. From germline, CDR1 is SGHDT and CDR2 YYEEEE. V was shortened by 4 bases and J by 8 bases, with 15 bases between the two germline ends.

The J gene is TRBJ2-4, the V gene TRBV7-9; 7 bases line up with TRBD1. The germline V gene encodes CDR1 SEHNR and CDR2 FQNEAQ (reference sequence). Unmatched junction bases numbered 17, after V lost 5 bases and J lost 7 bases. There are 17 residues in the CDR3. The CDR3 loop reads CASSQGRGLGLSNIQYF. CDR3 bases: TGTGCCAGCAGCCAGGGCAGGGGGTTGGGCTTGAGTAACATTCAGTACTTC.

CDR3: CASSQEVRDTEAFF. CDR3 nucleotide sequence: TGTGCCAGCAGCCAAGAAGTCAGGGACACTGAAGCTTTCTTT. This chain connects TRBV3-1 (or the pseudogene TRBV3-2) to TRBJ1-1; D may be TRBD1 (5 bases). Germline V gives CDR1 LGHDT, CDR2 YNNKEL (reference sequence). The CDR3 runs 14 residues. Trimming cost V 0 bases and J 3 bases, with 8 bases left between them.

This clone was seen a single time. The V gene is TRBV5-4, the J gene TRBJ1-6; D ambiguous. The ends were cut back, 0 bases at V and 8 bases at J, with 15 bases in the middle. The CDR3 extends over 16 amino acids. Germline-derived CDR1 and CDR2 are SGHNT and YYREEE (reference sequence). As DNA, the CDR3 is TGTGCCAGCAGCTTGGTTTTTGGAGCCTTGGATTCACCCCTCCACTTT. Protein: CASSLVFGALDSPLHF.

Here the CDR3 DNA reads TGTGCCAGCTCGCTACAGGGGGGTTCGAATGAGCAGTTCTTC. This encodes CASSLQGGSNEQFF. The chain employs TRBV18 and TRBJ2-1; the match to TRBD1 covers 8 bases. This CDR3 has 14 amino acids. The V segment lost 6 bases and the J segment 7 bases; nucleotides outside the gene matches: 8. CDR1 is KGHSH, CDR2 LQKENI, per germline. Filled out from reference TRBV18 and TRBJ2-1, the complete variable domain reads NAGVMQNPRHLVRRRGQEARLRCSPMKGHSHVYWYRQLPEEGLKFMVYLQKENIIDESGMPKERFSAEFPKEGPSILRIQQVVRGDSAAYFCASSLQGGSNEQFFGPGTRLTVL.